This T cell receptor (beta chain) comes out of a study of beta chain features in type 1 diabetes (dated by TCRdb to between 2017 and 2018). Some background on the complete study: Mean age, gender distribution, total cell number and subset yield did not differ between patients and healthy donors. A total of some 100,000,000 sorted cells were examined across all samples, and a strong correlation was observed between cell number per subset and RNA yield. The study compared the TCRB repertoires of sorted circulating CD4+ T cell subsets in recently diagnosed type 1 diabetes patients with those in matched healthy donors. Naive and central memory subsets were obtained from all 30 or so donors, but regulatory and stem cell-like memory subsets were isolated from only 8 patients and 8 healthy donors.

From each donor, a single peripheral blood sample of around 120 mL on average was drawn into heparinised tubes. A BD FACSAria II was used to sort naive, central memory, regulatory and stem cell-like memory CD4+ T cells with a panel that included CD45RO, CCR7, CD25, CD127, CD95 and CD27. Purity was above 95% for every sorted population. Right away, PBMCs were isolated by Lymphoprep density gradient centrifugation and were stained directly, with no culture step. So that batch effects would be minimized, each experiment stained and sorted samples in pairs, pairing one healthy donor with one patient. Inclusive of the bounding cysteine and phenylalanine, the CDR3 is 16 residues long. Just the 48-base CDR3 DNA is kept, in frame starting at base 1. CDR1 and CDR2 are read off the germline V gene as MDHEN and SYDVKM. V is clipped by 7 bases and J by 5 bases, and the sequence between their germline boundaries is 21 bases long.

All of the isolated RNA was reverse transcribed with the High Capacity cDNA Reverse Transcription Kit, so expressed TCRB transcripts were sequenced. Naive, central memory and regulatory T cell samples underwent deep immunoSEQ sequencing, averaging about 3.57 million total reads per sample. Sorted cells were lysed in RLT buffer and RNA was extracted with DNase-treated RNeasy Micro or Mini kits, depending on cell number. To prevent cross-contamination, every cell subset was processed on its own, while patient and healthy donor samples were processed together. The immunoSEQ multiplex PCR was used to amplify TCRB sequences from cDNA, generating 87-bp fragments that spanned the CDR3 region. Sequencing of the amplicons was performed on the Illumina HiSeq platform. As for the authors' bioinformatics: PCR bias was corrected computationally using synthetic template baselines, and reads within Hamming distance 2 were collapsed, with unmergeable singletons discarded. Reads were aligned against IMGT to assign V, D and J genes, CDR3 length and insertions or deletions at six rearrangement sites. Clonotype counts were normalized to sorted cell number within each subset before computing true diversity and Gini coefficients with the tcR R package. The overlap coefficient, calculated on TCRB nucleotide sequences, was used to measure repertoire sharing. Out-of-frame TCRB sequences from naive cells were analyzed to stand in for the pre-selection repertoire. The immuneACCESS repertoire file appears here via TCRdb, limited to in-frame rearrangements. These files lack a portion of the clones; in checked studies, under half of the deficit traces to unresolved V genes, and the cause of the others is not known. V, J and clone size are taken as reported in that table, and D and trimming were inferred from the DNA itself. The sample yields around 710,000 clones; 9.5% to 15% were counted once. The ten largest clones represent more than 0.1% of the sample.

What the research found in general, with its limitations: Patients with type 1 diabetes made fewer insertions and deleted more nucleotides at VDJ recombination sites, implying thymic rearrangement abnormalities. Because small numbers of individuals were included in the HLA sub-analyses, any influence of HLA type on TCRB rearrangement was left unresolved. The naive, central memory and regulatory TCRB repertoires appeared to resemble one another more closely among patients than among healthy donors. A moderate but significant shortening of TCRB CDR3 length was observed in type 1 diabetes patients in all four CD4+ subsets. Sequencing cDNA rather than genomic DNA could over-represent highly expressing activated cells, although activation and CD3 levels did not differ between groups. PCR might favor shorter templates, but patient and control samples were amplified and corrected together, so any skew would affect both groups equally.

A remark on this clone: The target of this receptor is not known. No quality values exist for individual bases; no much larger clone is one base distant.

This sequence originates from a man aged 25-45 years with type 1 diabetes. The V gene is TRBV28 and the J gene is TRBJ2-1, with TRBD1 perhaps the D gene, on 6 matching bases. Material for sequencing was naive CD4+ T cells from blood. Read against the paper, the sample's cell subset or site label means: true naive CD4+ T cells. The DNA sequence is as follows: TGTGCCAGCACCCATAGCAGGGGACGTGGAGACAATGAGCAGTTCTTC. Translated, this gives CASTHSRGRGDNEQFF.